A single T cell receptor (beta chain) is shown here with its context. How the authors handled the data: Reference gene primer amplification in the assay estimated nucleated cell counts. Clones were read by immunoSEQ multiplex PCR, and TCRdb kept only the in-frame ones, dropping some. V and J calls and clone size follow that table, whereas D and trimming were derived from the DNA. The sample contains roughly 73,000 clones, roughly 87% of which appear only once. The ends were cut back, 5 bases at V and 13 bases at J, with 12 bases in the middle. The germline V gene has CDR1 SGHTA and CDR2 FQGNSA. This CDR3 has 12 residues. The data were taken from a study of blood T cell repertoires in COVID-19. Study information: The United States, Italy and Spain were the sources of the acute and convalescent COVID-19 samples. PBMCs, B-cell-depleted T cells, or T cells were the source of the cDNA or gDNA that made up the material.

This TCR derives from an elderly man with acute or convalescent COVID-19. Material: peripheral blood. The chain joins TRBV7-2 to TRBJ1-6; D unresolved. The CDR3 DNA is TGTGCCAGCAGCCCGAGGTATGCGCCCCTCCACTTT. Its protein is CASSPRYAPLHF. Variable domain in full (rest from reference TRBV7-2 and TRBJ1-6): GAGVSQSPSNKVTEKGKDVELRCDPISGHTALYWYRQSLGQGLEFLIYFQGNSAPDKSGLPSDRFSAERTGGSVSTLTIQRTQQEDSAVYLCASSPRYAPLHFGNGTRLTVT.